The 4 T cell receptor beta chains below were found in one sample sequenced in a study of blood T cells in healthy people across ages. A second PCR, run for about 7 to 11 cycles, used a sample-barcoded 5' primer plus a J-beta primer mix. TCRdb itself ran the 5' RACE reads through MiXCR, one entry per CDR3 protein. The sample shows roughly 830,000 distinct CDR3 sequences, under 80% of them seen only once. Specimen: blood. Source of these receptors: a man in his thirties or forties in good health.

To note about this clonotype: Relative to the germline gene, one junction end is altered; a read error may explain this. The chain combines TRBV20-1 with TRBJ2-7, with 8 nucleotides matching TRBD1. The germline CDR1 and CDR2 sequences are DFQATT and SNEGSKA (reference sequence). The CDR3 has 14 residues. The CDR3: CSARGTTGGHEQYF. The CDR3 coding sequence is TGCAGTGCTAGGGGGACAACAGGGGGACACGAGCAGTATTTC.

The CDR3 coding sequence is TGTGCCAGCAGAGAACGGGGGGAAGAGGATACGCAGTATTTT. This codes for CASRERGEEDTQYF. The gene calls are TRBV7-2 and TRBJ2-3; 7 bases agree with TRBD2. Germline loops: CDR1 SGHTA, CDR2 FQGNSA. The V and J ends lost 6 bases and 6 bases, in that order; junction bases with no gene match: 9. The CDR3 runs to 14 residues.

A few counts support this clonotype. V usage is TRBV5-1 and J usage is TRBJ2-3; D may be TRBD1 or TRBD2 (5 bases each). CDR1 is SGHRS, CDR2 YFSETQ, per germline. The V end lost 5 bases, the J end lost 4 bases, and 11 bases lay between the germline ends. The CDR3 totals 13 residues. This CDR3 reads CASSLRESDTQYF. DNA of the CDR3: TGCGCCAGCAGTCTCAGGGAGTCAGATACGCAGTATTTT.

The chain joins TRBV5-1 to TRBJ1-5; 7 nucleotides line up with TRBD1. This CDR3 region has 17 residues. Germline V gives CDR1 SGHRS, CDR2 YFSETQ. Trimming at V came to 1 base and at J to 4 bases, leaving 11 bases not matched to a gene. This chain's CDR3 is CASSLFPLTGENQPQHF. The CDR3 DNA reads TGCGCCAGCAGCTTGTTCCCCCTAACAGGGGAAAATCAGCCCCAGCATTTT.